In its sample, the clone carrying this TCR beta chain was seen many times. Its antigen is undetermined. This sample stems from a study of T-cell memory formation after mild COVID-19. Overall study context: Most TCR clusters belonged to a single donor.

The CDR3 contains 14 residues. Trimming shortened V by 8 bases and J by 1 base, and 12 bases separated the two germline ends. CDR1 SGHTA and CDR2 FQGNSA come from the germline V gene. 5'RACE primed from the constant segment yielded TCR alpha and TCR beta cDNA libraries bearing sample barcodes and UMIs. MiXCR, applied by TCRdb to the 5' RACE reads, yields one record per CDR3 protein. The repertoire has approximately 300,000 distinct CDR3 sequences, roughly 15% of them found once; the top ten carry 20% to 25%. Findings and limits, study-wide: CD4/CD8 balance characterized clones contracting day 15 to 85, and CD4+ skew characterized later expanders. Detection of some responders pre-infection suggested pre-existing cross-reactive memory T cells participated.

The chain couples TRBV7-2 to TRBJ2-4, with D unresolved. The sequence came from a man younger than 30 who had mild COVID-19 (a few samples of this study predate the infection). Cell type and time point are not known. Sequenced material: PBMCs or a T cell subset sorted from them (not recorded which). The CDR3 DNA sequence: TGTGCCAGCGCACCATCGGCGGCCAAAAACATTCAGTACTTC. Residues: CASAPSAAKNIQYF.